The 21 T cell receptor beta chains below all came from one sample that was sequenced in a study of cytomegalovirus exposure and HLA in healthy donors. PCR amplification relied on 60 Vbeta primers (plus 13 Jbeta primers). Clones were sequenced by immunoSEQ multiplex PCR, and TCRdb holds only the in-frame ones, with some missing. This table has more than 75,000 clones, 79% appearing once. Sequenced sample: PBMCs. The receptor source for this set is a woman aged 40 to 50 in good health and CMV-seronegative.

There are a few counts of this clone. The chain uses TRBV29-1 and TRBJ1-1, with D perhaps matching TRBD1 (6 bases). V was pared by 4 bases and J by 4 bases, with 10 bases between. This CDR3 spans 12 amino acids. Looked up from germline, CDR1 is SQVTM and CDR2 is ANQGSEA. The CDR3 loop is CSVGDIRTEAFF. The CDR3 region has the DNA TGCAGCGTTGGGGACATCCGCACTGAAGCTTTCTTT. The full variable domain, rest sourced from reference TRBV29-1 and TRBJ1-1, is SAVISQKPSRDICQRGTSLTIQCQVDSQVTMMFWYRQQPGQSLTLIATANQGSEATYESGFVIDKFPISRPNLTFSTLTVSNMSPEDSSIYLCSVGDIRTEAFFGQGTRLTVV.

The rearrangement joins TRBV29-1 to TRBJ1-1, with D possibly TRBD1 on 5 matching bases. The CDR3 runs to 15 residues. V lost 8 bases and J lost 0, with 19 bases in between. Germline V gives CDR1 SQVTM, CDR2 ANQGSEA. The CDR3 DNA follows: TGCAGCACACGAAAGGACATAGACATGAACACTGAAGCTTTCTTT. Amino acids: CSTRKDIDMNTEAFF.

V and J are TRBV10-3 and TRBJ1-4; a weak D match, TRBD1 (5 bases). CDR3 length: 13 amino acids. Trimming shortened V by 6 bases and J by 8 bases, and 13 bases separated the two germline ends. The germline gives CDR1 ENHRY, CDR2 SYGVKD. The CDR3: CAIRGLPQEKLFF. In nucleotides, the CDR3 is TGTGCCATCAGGGGACTGCCTCAAGAAAAACTGTTTTTT.

V and J are TRBV11-2 and TRBJ2-7; possibly TRBD1 for D (6 bases). The CDR3 has 11 amino acids. The germline gives CDR1 SGHAT, CDR2 FQNNGV. Deletions cut 10 bases from V and 1 base from J, with 8 bases between. CDR3 amino acids: CATTGSYEQYF. The CDR3 coding sequence is TGTGCCACGACAGGATCCTACGAGCAGTACTTC. The whole variable domain, remainder taken from reference TRBV11-2 and TRBJ2-7, is EAGVAQSPRYKIIEKRQSVAFWCNPISGHATLYWYQQILGQGPKLLIQFQNNGVVDDSQLPKDRFSAERLKGVDSTLKIQPAKLEDSAVYLCATTGSYEQYFGPGTRLTVT.

In nucleotides, the CDR3 is TGCAGTGACGACAGTCACTATGGCTACACCTTC. It encodes CSDDSHYGYTF. J is TRBJ1-2 and V is TRBV20-1; a weak D match, TRBD1 (5 bases). The V end was cut by 7 bases, the J end by 3 bases, with 9 bases between. The CDR3 runs to 11 residues. Per germline, CDR1 DFQATT and CDR2 SNEGSKA (reference sequence).

This chain uses TRBV30 with TRBJ2-3; D is undetermined. Germline CDR1 is GTSNPN and CDR2 is SVGIG (reference sequence). The CDR3 runs to 12 residues. Trimming left V 5 bases short and J 2 bases short, with 8 bases between. The CDR3 DNA is TGTGCCTGGTCCCGTGTCACAGATACGCAGTATTTT. Translation: CAWSRVTDTQYF.

J is TRBJ2-2 and V is TRBV5-1, with 9 bases identical to TRBD1. The germline V gene encodes CDR1 SGHRS and CDR2 YFSETQ. The CDR3 has 14 residues. The ends lost 5 bases at V and 7 bases at J; junction bases unmatched: 6. CDR3 protein: CASSRRDRDGELFF. The CDR3 coding sequence is TGCGCCAGCAGTCGGCGGGACAGGGACGGGGAGCTGTTTTTT.

The chain recombines TRBV9 with TRBJ1-2, with D maybe TRBD1 (5 bases). Germline CDR1 and CDR2: SGDLS and YYNGEE. CDR3 size: 18 residues. The germline V and J ends were trimmed by 0 bases and 0 bases, with 18 bases remaining between them. CDR3 bases: TGTGCCAGCAGCGTAGGGCAGGGCCAACCTTTCTCTAACTATGGCTACACCTTC. This codes for CASSVGQGQPFSNYGYTF.

This rearrangement joins TRBV7-9 to TRBJ1-5; 8 bases are a match to TRBD1. The CDR3 totals 16 residues. The germline CDR1 and CDR2 sequences are SEHNR and FQNEAQ (reference sequence). Unmatched junction bases numbered 5, after V lost 4 bases and J lost 0 bases. The CDR3 DNA follows: TGTGCCAGCAGCTCTGGACAGGGTAATAGCAATCAGCCCCAGCATTTT. Its translation: CASSSGQGNSNQPQHF. Looking up the rest from reference TRBV7-9 and TRBJ1-5 gives the full variable domain: DTGVSQNPRHKITKRGQNVTFRCDPISEHNRLYWYRQTLGQGPEFLTYFQNEAQLEKSRLLSDRFSAERPKGSFSTLEIQRTEQGDSAMYLCASSSGQGNSNQPQHFGDGTRLSIL.

The chain uses TRBV19 and TRBJ1-2; TRBD1 matches at 8 bases. The CDR3 has 14 residues. The J segment lost 5 bases and the V segment lost 4 bases, leaving 6 bases of the junction unmatched. Per germline, CDR1 LNHDA and CDR2 SQIVND (reference sequence). The CDR3, as DNA: TGTGCCAGTAGTAAGGACAGGGAGGCTTATGGCTACACCTTC. It specifies CASSKDREAYGYTF.

The V and J genes are TRBV25-1 and TRBJ2-3; a possible D gene is TRBD2 (6 bases). Germline V gene data show CDR1 as MGHDK and CDR2 as SYGVNS. CDR3 length: 14 amino acids. V was clipped by 4 bases and J by 4 bases, with 12 bases between them. The CDR3 DNA is TGTGCCAGCAGTGTTGCGGGGAGCGCAGATACGCAGTATTTT. Translation gives CASSVAGSADTQYF. Full variable domain (missing parts from reference TRBV25-1 and TRBJ2-3): EADIYQTPRYLVIGTGKKITLECSQTMGHDKMYWYQQDPGMELHLIHYSYGVNSTEKGDLSSESTVSRIRTEHFPLTLESARPSHTSQYLCASSVAGSADTQYFGPGTRLTVL.

The rearrangement joins TRBV7-2 to TRBJ2-3; D is undetermined. The germline gives CDR1 SGHTA, CDR2 FQGNSA. The CDR3 has 15 residues. V was trimmed by 5 bases and J by 0 bases, leaving 12 bases between them. Here the CDR3 reads CASSQAALSTDTQYF. The CDR3 nucleotides are TGTGCCAGCAGCCAAGCTGCCCTGAGCACAGATACGCAGTATTTT.

The chain is built from TRBV4-1 and TRBJ2-5, with D possibly matching TRBD2 (5 bases). The assigned J gene may be wrong: the sequence end matches TRBJ2-7 better. The CDR3 has 15 amino acids. Looked up from germline, CDR1 is MGHRA and CDR2 is YSYEKL. CDR3 region: CASSQEFRGTYEQYF. The CDR3 coding sequence is TGCGCCAGCAGCCAAGAATTCCGGGGAACCTACGAGCAGTACTTC.

The chain has TRBV7-8 and TRBJ2-1, with TRBD2 matching over 16 bases. Germline CDR1 and CDR2: SGHVS and FQNEAQ. The CDR3 sequence is 18 residues long. After removal of 3 bases from V and 9 bases from J, the junction contained 11 bases not matched to a gene. As DNA, the CDR3 is TGTGCCAGCAGCTTCTTGGGACTAGCGGGGGGGCTTGGGATTGAGCAGTTCTTC. Residues: CASSFLGLAGGLGIEQFF.

The chain carries TRBV19 and TRBJ1-1, with unresolved D. Trimming stripped 8 bases from V and 0 bases from J, with 13 bases between. CDR1 LNHDA and CDR2 SQIVND come from the germline V gene (reference sequence). The CDR3 loop spans 14 amino acids. CDR3 nucleotide sequence: TGTGCCAGTGACGACGGTAGCATGAACACTGAAGCTTTCTTT. Its translation: CASDDGSMNTEAFF.

This rearrangement joins TRBV28 to TRBJ1-1; D is uncertain. Germline V gives CDR1 MDHEN, CDR2 SYDVKM. Trimming cost V 8 bases and J 0 bases, with 19 bases left between them. This CDR3 contains 16 residues. The CDR3 nucleotides are TGTGCCAGCCCGCCTCCCACACGCGGCCTGAACACTGAAGCTTTCTTT. Its translation: CASPPPTRGLNTEAFF.

V gene TRBV5-1 combines with J gene TRBJ1-2; D gene uncertain. CDR1 and CDR2 from the germline V gene are SGHRS and YFSETQ. The CDR3 extends over 14 amino acids. Trimming cost V 0 bases and J 1 base, with 7 bases left between them. CDR3: CASSLERNNYGYTF. In nucleotides, the CDR3 is TGCGCCAGCAGCTTGGAGAGAAATAACTATGGCTACACCTTC.

There are a few counts of this clone. The chain uses TRBV5-6 and TRBJ1-2; 7 positions agree with TRBD1. Unmatched junction bases numbered 8, after V lost 4 bases and J lost 5 bases. This CDR3 contains 14 residues. The germline V gene encodes CDR1 SGHDT and CDR2 YYEEEE. The DNA of the CDR3 is TGTGCCAGCAGCCTCTCGACAGGGCTGTATGGCTACACCTTC. Its protein product is CASSLSTGLYGYTF. Based on the CDR3 plus reference TRBV5-6 and TRBJ1-2, the full variable domain is DAGVTQSPTHLIKTRGQQVTLRCSPKSGHDTVSWYQQALGQGPQFIFQYYEEEERQRGNFPDRFSGHQFPNYSSELNVNALLLGDSALYLCASSLSTGLYGYTFGSGTRLTVV.

This clone is a singleton in its sample. The rearrangement links TRBV10-3 to TRBJ2-7, with D perhaps matching TRBD1 (6 bases). V dropped 6 bases and J dropped 2 bases, with 20 bases sitting between them. Germline V CDR1 and CDR2: ENHRY, SYGVKD. This CDR3 is 16 amino acids long. The CDR3 coding sequence is TGTGCCATCAGAGCCGGCGACGGAGCAGGGGCCTACGAGCAGTACTTC. Translating gives CAIRAGDGAGAYEQYF.

The chain combines TRBV27 with TRBJ1-5, with 11 nucleotides matching TRBD1. Per germline, CDR1 MNHEY and CDR2 SMNVEV (reference sequence). This CDR3 has 17 residues. J lost 3 bases, V lost 8 bases, and 12 bases had no gene match. The CDR3 DNA sequence: TGTGCCAGCTCTCCGGCCGGGACAGGGGGTCTCAATCAGCCCCAGCATTTT. It is translated as CASSPAGTGGLNQPQHF.

The CDR3 DNA is TGCGCCAGCAGCCACGTCGGACTAGCGGGGGGGGATACGCAGTATTTT. It yields the protein CASSHVGLAGGDTQYF. This rearrangement joins TRBV4-3 to TRBJ2-3; 15 bases are a match to TRBD2. The ends lost 3 bases at V and 6 bases at J; junction bases unmatched: 4. The CDR3 totals 16 residues. The V gene's germline CDR1 is LGHNA and CDR2 YSLEER.